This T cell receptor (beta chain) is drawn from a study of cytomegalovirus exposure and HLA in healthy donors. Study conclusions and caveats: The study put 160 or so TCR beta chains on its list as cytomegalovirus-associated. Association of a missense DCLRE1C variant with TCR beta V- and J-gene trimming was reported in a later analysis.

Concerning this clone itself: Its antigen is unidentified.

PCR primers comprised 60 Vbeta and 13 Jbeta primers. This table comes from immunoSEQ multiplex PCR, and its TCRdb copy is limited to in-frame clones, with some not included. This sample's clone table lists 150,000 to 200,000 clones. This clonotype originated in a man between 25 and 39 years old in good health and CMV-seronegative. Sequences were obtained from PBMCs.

The CDR3: CASSFSSTDTQYF. The CDR3 DNA is TGTGCCAGCAGCTTCTCTAGCACAGATACGCAGTATTTT. V is TRBV5-6 and J is TRBJ2-3; D gene uncertain. There are 13 residues in the CDR3. V lost 2 bases and J 0 bases, leaving 4 bases between the germline ends. In germline, CDR1 is SGHDT, CDR2 YYEEEE.